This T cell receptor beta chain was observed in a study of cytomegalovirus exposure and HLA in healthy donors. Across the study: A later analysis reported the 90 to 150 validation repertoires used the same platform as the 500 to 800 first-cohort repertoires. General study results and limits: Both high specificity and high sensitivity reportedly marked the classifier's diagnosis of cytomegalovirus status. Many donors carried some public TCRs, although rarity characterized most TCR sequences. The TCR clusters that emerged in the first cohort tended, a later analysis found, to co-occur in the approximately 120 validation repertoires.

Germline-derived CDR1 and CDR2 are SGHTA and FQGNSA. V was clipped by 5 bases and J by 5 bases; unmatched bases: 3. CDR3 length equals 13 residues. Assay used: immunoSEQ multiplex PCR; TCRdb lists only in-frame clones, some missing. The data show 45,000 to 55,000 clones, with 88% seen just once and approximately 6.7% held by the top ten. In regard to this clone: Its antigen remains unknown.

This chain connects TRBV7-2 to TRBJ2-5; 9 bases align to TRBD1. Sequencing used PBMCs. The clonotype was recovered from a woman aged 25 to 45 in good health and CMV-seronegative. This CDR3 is CASSPGQGETQYF. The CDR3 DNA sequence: TGTGCCAGCAGCCCCGGACAGGGGGAGACCCAGTACTTC. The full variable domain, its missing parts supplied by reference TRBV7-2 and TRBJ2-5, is GAGVSQSPSNKVTEKGKDVELRCDPISGHTALYWYRQSLGQGLEFLIYFQGNSAPDKSGLPSDRFSAERTGGSVSTLTIQRTQQEDSAVYLCASSPGQGETQYFGPGTRLLVL.